The source of this T cell receptor (beta chain) is a study of blood T cell repertoires in COVID-19. At the level of the study: The origin of the acute and convalescent COVID-19 samples was the United States, Italy and Spain.

V trimming: 6 bases; J trimming: 3 bases; junction bases outside the gene matches: 4. This CDR3 comprises 14 residues. Germline values: CDR1 KGHSH, CDR2 LQKENI. Recruited during active infection, patients (from Seattle) were subsequently followed longitudinally. This table comes from immunoSEQ multiplex PCR, and its TCRdb copy is limited to in-frame clones, with some not included. In the table there are some 290,000 clones, 85% to 90% of which are singletons. This clonotype was obtained from a woman aged 25 to 45 with COVID-19, enrolled during active disease. The specimen was peripheral blood. The V call is TRBV18, the J call TRBJ2-3; 9 nucleotides align to TRBD1. CDR3 coding DNA: TGTGCCAGCTCCACAGGACAGGGGACAGATACGCAGTATTTT. It is translated as CASSTGQGTDTQYF. Full variable domain (missing parts from reference TRBV18 and TRBJ2-3): NAGVMQNPRHLVRRRGQEARLRCSPMKGHSHVYWYRQLPEEGLKFMVYLQKENIIDESGMPKERFSAEFPKEGPSILRIQQVVRGDSAAYFCASSTGQGTDTQYFGPGTRLTVL.